Given below is one TCR beta chain in context. What it recognizes is unknown. The V end lost 3 bases, the J end lost 6 bases, and 13 bases lay between the germline ends. The CDR3 is 14 amino acids. CDR1 ENHRY and CDR2 SYGVKD come from the germline V gene. Every specimen held between roughly 0.85-10 million cryopreserved PBMC. These were thawed and washed before DNA extraction. This sample stems from a study of long-term antiretroviral therapy in people with HIV. Findings and limits, study-wide: Subsequent to ART, diversity was augmented yet persisted below that of transplant donor controls. Blood was collected between the mid-2000s and the late 2010s, possibly under older ART regimens.

Survey level was the resolution at which the v3.0 immunoSEQ assay ran. TCRdb's copy holds only in-frame clones and misses some; the assay was immunoSEQ multiplex PCR. The repertoire consists of fewer than 30,000 clones, with around 85% occurring once and the leading ten covering approximately 5.1%. V is TRBV10-3 and J is TRBJ2-3; D unclear. The sample in question was unsorted PBMCs, obtained 0.7 years before starting antiretroviral therapy. This TCR came from a man aged 25 to 40 with HIV. For the CDR3, the DNA is TGTGCCATCAGTGACCCCGCTCGCGCGGATACGCAGTATTTT. Translation gives CAISDPARADTQYF.